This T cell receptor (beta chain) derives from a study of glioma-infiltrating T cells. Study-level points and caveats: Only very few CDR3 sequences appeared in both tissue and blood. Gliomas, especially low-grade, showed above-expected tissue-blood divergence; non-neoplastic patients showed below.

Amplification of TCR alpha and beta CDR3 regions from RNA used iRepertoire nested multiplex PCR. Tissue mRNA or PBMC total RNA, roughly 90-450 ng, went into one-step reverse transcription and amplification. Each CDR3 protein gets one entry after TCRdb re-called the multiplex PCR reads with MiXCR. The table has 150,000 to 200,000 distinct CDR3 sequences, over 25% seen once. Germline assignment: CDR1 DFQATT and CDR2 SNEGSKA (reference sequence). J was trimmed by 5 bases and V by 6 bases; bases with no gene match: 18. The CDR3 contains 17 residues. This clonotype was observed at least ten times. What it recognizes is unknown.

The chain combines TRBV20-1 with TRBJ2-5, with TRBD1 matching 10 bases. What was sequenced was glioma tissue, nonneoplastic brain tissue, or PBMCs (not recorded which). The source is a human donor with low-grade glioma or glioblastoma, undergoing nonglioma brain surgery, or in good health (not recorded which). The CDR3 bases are TGCAGTGCAAACACCCATCGACAGGGGGCTACCGGGGAGACCCAGTACTTC. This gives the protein CSANTHRQGATGETQYF.